This T cell receptor beta chain was documented in a study of blood T cells in healthy people across ages. The CDR3 loop spans 17 amino acids. Germline-derived CDR1 and CDR2 are MNHEY and SVGEGT. Between the trimmed V and J ends, which lost 6 bases and 0 bases, there was a span of 18 bases. A second PCR of roughly 7 to 11 cycles used a sample-barcoded 5' primer and a J-beta primer mix. From the 5' RACE reads, TCRdb called clonotypes with MiXCR, one entry per CDR3 protein. Found here are some 370,000 distinct CDR3 sequences, 50% to 60% of them singletons; the top ten hold 51%. This clonotype was obtained from a man in his 60s in good health. This rearrangement joins TRBV6-2 or TRBV6-3 to TRBJ2-1; D is possibly TRBD2 (6 bases). Sequencing used blood. The CDR3 reads CASRKGIGTFSYNEQFF. The DNA of the CDR3 is TGTGCCAGCAGGAAGGGTATCGGGACTTTCTCCTACAATGAGCAGTTCTTC.